This T cell receptor (beta chain) derives from a study of blood T cell repertoires in COVID-19. The wider study: Acute and convalescent COVID-19 specimens originated in the United States, Italy and Spain. Nucleic acid was either cDNA or gDNA, and it came from T cells, B-cell-depleted T cells, or PBMCs.

Authors' analysis steps: Amplification of reference gene primers was used by the study to estimate nucleated cell counts. TCRdb's table, derived via immunoSEQ multiplex PCR, lists solely in-frame clones and lacks some. V and J calls and clone size are given by that table; D and trimming were obtained from the DNA. The sample records about 190,000 clones, around 85% being singletons. Trimming stripped 4 bases from V and 4 bases from J, with 16 bases between. Germline V gene lookup returns CDR1 LNHNV and CDR2 YYDKDF (reference sequence). CDR3 size: 16 residues. This TCR was sampled from a woman aged 45-65 years with acute or convalescent COVID-19. The rearrangement links TRBV15 to TRBJ2-2; possibly TRBD1 for D (7 bases). Sequencing input: peripheral blood. CDR3 in amino acids: CATSTRRGRGTGELFF. The CDR3 nucleotides read TGTGCCACCAGCACCAGGAGGGGGCGCGGCACCGGGGAGCTGTTTTTT. Full variable domain (missing parts from reference TRBV15 and TRBJ2-2): DAMVIQNPRYQVTQFGKPVTLSCSQTLNHNVMYWYQQKSSQAPKLLFHYYDKDFNNEADTPDNFQSRRPNTSFCFLDIRSPGLGDTAMYLCATSTRRGRGTGELFFGEGSRLTVL.